The 5 T cell receptor beta chains below were found in one sample sequenced in a study of blood T cell repertoires in COVID-19. TCRdb's copy holds only in-frame clones and misses some; the assay was immunoSEQ multiplex PCR. The repertoire consists of about 210,000 clones, with 81% occurring once and the leading ten covering about 8.9%. Sequencing used PBMCs or T cells enriched from blood (not recorded which). The receptors were gathered from a woman between 50 and 59 years old with acute COVID-19.

J is TRBJ1-4 and V is TRBV4-1, with D unclear. This CDR3 comprises 15 residues. Trimming cost V 3 bases and J 0 bases, with 8 bases left between them. Germline V CDR1 and CDR2: MGHRA, YSYEKL. This CDR3 is CASSHNSATNEKLFF. The CDR3 bases are TGCGCCAGCAGCCACAACAGTGCAACTAATGAAAAACTGTTTTTT.

This clone was detected only once. The chain carries TRBV4-1 and TRBJ1-2; 7 bases are shared with TRBD1. The CDR3 sequence is 17 residues long. V shed 0 bases, J shed 6 bases, and the junction held 13 bases outside the gene matches. The germline V gene encodes CDR1 MGHRA and CDR2 YSYEKL. CDR3 amino acids: CASSQDPVPGTENGYTF. The CDR3 nucleotides read TGCGCCAGCAGCCAAGATCCGGTCCCCGGGACAGAAAATGGCTACACCTTC.

The chain employs TRBV24-1 and TRBJ2-3, with 10 bases that match TRBD1. The CDR3 loop spans 15 amino acids. Germline trimming cut 4 bases from V and 8 bases from J; bases unmatched to any gene: 8. From germline, CDR1 is KGHDR and CDR2 SFDVKD. CDR3 protein: CATSDTGTGAGTQYF. CDR3 bases: TGTGCCACCAGTGACACCGGGACAGGGGCAGGTACGCAGTATTTT.

The V gene is TRBV5-4, the J gene TRBJ2-7, with 11 bases aligning to TRBD1. Germline loops: CDR1 SGHNT, CDR2 YYREEE (reference sequence). Germline trimming cut 4 bases from V and 4 bases from J; bases unmatched to any gene: 7. The CDR3 runs to 15 residues. DNA of the CDR3: TGTGCCAGCAGCCACCGGGACAGGGGGAAATACGAGCAGTACTTC. Its protein product is CASSHRDRGKYEQYF.

The genes are TRBV7-2 and TRBJ2-4; 12 bases match TRBD2. Germline V CDR1 and CDR2: SGHTA, FQGNSA. With V trimmed by 5 bases and J by 4 bases, 12 bases remained unmatched. This CDR3 is 18 amino acids long. CDR3 sequence: CASSPGGLAGGIKNIQYF. The CDR3 nucleotides read TGTGCCAGCAGCCCGGGAGGTCTAGCGGGAGGGATAAAAAACATTCAGTACTTC.